This TCR beta chain is from a study of molecular identifiers for immune sequencing clone quantification. Study-level information: Replicate experiments divided RNA from around 20,000 or 100,000 naive CD8 cells into five parts and sequenced four.

As to this clonotype: Its specificity is not known.

The study, taken as a whole, reports: Underestimation of highly expanded clone sizes could arise where identical TCR molecules share a barcode.

Between roughly 19,000 and 1,100,000 sorted cells, with 10%, 30% or 50% RNA, yielded naive CD8 libraries. TCRdb processed the PCR reads anew with MiXCR; each CDR3 protein has one entry. The sample has over 550,000 distinct CDR3 sequences, roughly 27% seen once. V gave up 4 bases and J gave up 3 bases, with 10 bases separating them. The CDR3 consists of 13 residues. CDR1 and CDR2 from the germline V gene are MGHRA and YSYEKL. Sequencing used naive CD8+ T cells from blood, with Jurkat cell RNA spiked in. The subset is: FACS-sorted CD8+CD4-CCR7+CD45RA+ naive T cells. This rearrangement joins TRBV4-1 to TRBJ2-7, with D unresolved. The sequence was collected from a human donor in good health. Some libraries in this study had Jurkat cell RNA spiked in. CDR3 sequence (DNA): TGCGCCAGCAGCCCAGAAAGAGGCTACGAGCAGTACTTC. Translating it yields CASSPERGYEQYF.